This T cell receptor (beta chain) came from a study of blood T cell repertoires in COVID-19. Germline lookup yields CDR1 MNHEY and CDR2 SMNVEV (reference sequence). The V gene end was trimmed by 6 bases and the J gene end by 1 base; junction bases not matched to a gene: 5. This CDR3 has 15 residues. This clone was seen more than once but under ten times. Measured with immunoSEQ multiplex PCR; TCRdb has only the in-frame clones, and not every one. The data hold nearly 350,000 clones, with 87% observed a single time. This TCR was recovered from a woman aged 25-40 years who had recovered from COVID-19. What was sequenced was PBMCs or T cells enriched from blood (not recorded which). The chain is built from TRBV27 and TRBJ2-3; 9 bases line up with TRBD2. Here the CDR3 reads CASRKRLAGTDTQYF. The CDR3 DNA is TGTGCCAGCAGAAAAAGACTAGCGGGCACAGATACGCAGTATTTT.